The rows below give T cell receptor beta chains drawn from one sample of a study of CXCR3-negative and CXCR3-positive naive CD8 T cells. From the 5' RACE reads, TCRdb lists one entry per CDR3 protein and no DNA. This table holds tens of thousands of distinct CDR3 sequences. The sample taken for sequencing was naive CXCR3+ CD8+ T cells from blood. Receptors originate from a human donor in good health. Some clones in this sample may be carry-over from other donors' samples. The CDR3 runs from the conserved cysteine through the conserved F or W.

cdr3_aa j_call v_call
CASSVDEGRYEQYF TRBJ2-7 TRBV9
CASSQDSGTGELFF TRBJ2-2 TRBV4-3
CASSVYGGNNEQFF TRBJ2-1 TRBV5-1
CASSPTAGLSGANVLTF TRBJ2-6 TRBV7-2
CASSPIGFGAFF TRBJ1-1 TRBV7-9
CASSLVRNTGELFF TRBJ2-2 TRBV28
CASSHTSGSYEQFF TRBJ2-1 TRBV5-1
CASNANPGLAPRTDTQYF TRBJ2-3 TRBV12-3/TRBV12-4
CAWSKGSEAFF TRBJ1-1 TRBV30
CASSSGLADNEQSF TRBJ2-1 TRBV7-6
CASSTTTDNYGYTF TRBJ1-2 TRBV13
CASSPVTAGYSNQPQHF TRBJ1-5 TRBV6-6
CASGQMNTGELFF TRBJ2-2 TRBV5-5
CSASSFQGARSYTF TRBJ1-2 TRBV20-1
CASSLGDRGNSPLHF TRBJ1-6 TRBV5-1
CASSEFTGLNTEAFF TRBJ1-1 TRBV25-1
CASGRGFGLTDTQYF TRBJ2-3 TRBV6-2/TRBV6-3
CASSVTSGSFNEQFF TRBJ2-1 TRBV7-6
CASRGDTYEQYF TRBJ2-7 TRBV28
CASSQELAVGELFF TRBJ2-2 TRBV3-1
CSVEDPRAGNYEQYF TRBJ2-7 TRBV29-1
CASSLMAGNQETQYF TRBJ2-5 TRBV7-3
CASSLAGVYEQYF TRBJ2-7 TRBV7-2
CSARSTSGAPLNEQFF TRBJ2-1 TRBV20-1
CASSPRLAGNRNPNTGELFF TRBJ2-2 TRBV4-1
CASVSPRDRNYGYTF TRBJ1-2 TRBV7-3
CASSLETSFDEQFF TRBJ2-1 TRBV5-1
CSVVLSDSYNEQFF TRBJ2-1 TRBV29-1
CASSQDTAETFYNSPLHF TRBJ1-6 TRBV4-3
CASSYIGARSSYEQYF TRBJ2-7 TRBV7-2
CASSRTGSEQYF TRBJ2-7 TRBV5-6
CASSSSGVQPQHF TRBJ1-5 TRBV12-3/TRBV12-4
CASSWGGGTEVFF TRBJ1-1 TRBV7-9